The rows below give T cell receptor beta chains drawn from one sample of a study of somatic mutations in cytotoxic T cells in rheumatoid arthritis. The method was immunoSEQ multiplex PCR; TCRdb's version includes in-frame clones alone and lacks a portion of them. The sample shows around 19,000 clones, approximately 80% of them seen only once. The sequencing input was CD8+ T cells sorted from blood. The receptor set was obtained from an adult with rheumatoid arthritis. Each CDR3 is given with its conserved first and last residue. The order of the fields is CDR3 DNA, CDR3 protein, D gene, J gene, clone size, V gene. D genes are given only for firm matches. Part of the rows lack a size; the others show once, few, many or a class for expanded clones.

TGTGCCAGCAGCCCCCCGGGACAGGGGTGGGACGAGCAGTACTTC	CASSPPGQGWDEQYF	TRBD1	TRBJ2-7	NA	TRBV7-6
TGTGCCAGCAGAACCCACGACAGGGAAGATGAAAAACTGTTTTTT	CASRTHDREDEKLFF	TRBD1	TRBJ1-4	NA	TRBV6-6
TGTGCCAGCAGCTATAGCCGGGGCTCCTACAATGAGCAGTTCTTC	CASSYSRGSYNEQFF	NA	TRBJ2-1	NA	TRBV11-3
TGTGCCAGCAGCCAAGAGGAGAGGGCGGATACGCAGTATTTT	CASSQEERADTQYF	NA	TRBJ2-3	NA	TRBV4-2
TGTGCCAGTAGTAACTCCGGGACAGGGGCCTACGAGCAGTACTTC	CASSNSGTGAYEQYF	TRBD1	TRBJ2-7	NA	TRBV19
TGTGCCTGGAGTGTACTGGGACAGGGTGGCGGCTACGAGCAGTACTTC	CAWSVLGQGGGYEQYF	TRBD1	TRBJ2-7	NA	TRBV30
TGTGCCAGCAGTGAAGCGGGGTGGGTAACTGAAGCTTTCTTT	CASSEAGWVTEAFF	NA	TRBJ1-1	few	TRBV6-1
TGTGCCAGCAGTTTAGTGGGACGGGCCTATGGCTACACCTTC	CASSLVGRAYGYTF	NA	TRBJ1-2	NA	TRBV27
TGTGCCGGTGACCGGGACGACGAATCCTGGTACACCTTC	CAGDRDDESWYTF	NA	TRBJ1-2	NA	TRBV30
TGCGCCAGCAGCCAAGATGGCGGGGGGGCCTACAATGAGCAGTTCTTC	CASSQDGGGAYNEQFF	TRBD2	TRBJ2-1	NA	TRBV4-3
TGTGCCAGCAGGGCGACAGCCCGGTGGTCCTACGAGCAGTACTTC	CASRATARWSYEQYF	NA	TRBJ2-7	NA	TRBV2
TGTGCCAGCAGTCCGGACGGTCTAGCCAAAAACATTCAGTACTTC	CASSPDGLAKNIQYF	NA	TRBJ2-4	once	TRBV9
TGTGCCAGCAGCGGGAGGAACACCGGGGAGCTGTTTTTT	CASSGRNTGELFF	NA	TRBJ2-2	NA	TRBV11-3
TGTGCCAGCAGTCTCCTGGGACAGGGCAGCAATGAGCAGTTCTTC	CASSLLGQGSNEQFF	TRBD1	TRBJ2-1	NA	TRBV27
TGTGCCAGCAGTTTGGGGCAGGGGGAAAAACTGTTTTTT	CASSLGQGEKLFF	NA	TRBJ1-4	once	TRBV27
TGTGCCACCAGCAGAGGTTACAATGAGCAGTTCTTC	CATSRGYNEQFF	NA	TRBJ2-1	NA	TRBV15
TGCGCCAGCAGCTTCGACCGGTTCGAGCAGTACTTC	CASSFDRFEQYF	NA	TRBJ2-7	NA	TRBV5-1
TGCAGCGTTGAAGGCGACAACTATGGCTACACCTTC	CSVEGDNYGYTF	NA	TRBJ1-2	NA	TRBV29-1
TGCGCCAGCAGTGTAACCCGAGGGGGGAACACTGAAGCTTTCTTT	CASSVTRGGNTEAFF	NA	TRBJ1-1	few	TRBV10-1
TGTGCCAGCAGCTTGGCGGAGACCCAGTACTTC	CASSLAETQYF	NA	TRBJ2-5	medium-sized	TRBV5-6
TGTGCCAGCAGTTTGACAGGGGGGGTCGGCTACACCTTC	CASSLTGGVGYTF	TRBD1	TRBJ1-2	NA	TRBV6-5
TGCGCCAGCAGTAAGCGTTTAGGGGGAACCGGGGAGCTGTTTTTT	CASSKRLGGTGELFF	NA	TRBJ2-2	NA	TRBV10-1
TGCGCCAGCAGCCAAGCAGGATTGAGGGAGGGGCCGGGCTTAGGGGGAAACACTGAAGCTTTCTTT	CASSQAGLREGPGLGGNTEAFF	NA	TRBJ1-1	NA	TRBV4-3
TGTGCCAGCAGTCACCCCGGGACAGGAACTCCCGGGGAGCTGTTTTTT	CASSHPGTGTPGELFF	TRBD1	TRBJ2-2	NA	TRBV6-6
TGTGCCAGCAGCCCGGACAGGGCCAATGAAAAACTGTTTTTT	CASSPDRANEKLFF	TRBD1	TRBJ1-4	NA	TRBV5-4
TGCGCCAGCAGCCAAGTCCCCGGGCCCGAGCAGTACTTC	CASSQVPGPEQYF	NA	TRBJ2-7	few	TRBV4-1
TGTGCCAGCAGCATCTCCATACAGGGATATAACTATGGCTACACCTTC	CASSISIQGYNYGYTF	NA	TRBJ1-2	NA	TRBV9
TGTGCCAGCAGCTTGGAGGGACACTTTAATGAAAAACTGTTTTTT	CASSLEGHFNEKLFF	NA	TRBJ1-4	NA	TRBV7-2
TGTGCCAGCAGCCAAGAGAAAGGGGCAGCTGCTAACTATGGCTACACCTTC	CASSQEKGAAANYGYTF	NA	TRBJ1-2	NA	TRBV4-2
TGTGCCAGCAGCTTTTATCACTCTATGGACACTGAAGCTTTCTTT	CASSFYHSMDTEAFF	NA	TRBJ1-1	once	TRBV13
TGTGCCAGCAGCCCGAACACCGGGGAGCTGTTTTTT	CASSPNTGELFF	NA	TRBJ2-2	NA	TRBV5-4